This passage covers 19 T cell receptor beta chains from one sample sequenced in a study of T-cell reconstitution after alpha-beta-depleted transplantation in children. Construction of the TCRbeta library involved unique molecular identifiers. TCRdb reprocessed the PCR reads via MiXCR and lists one record per CDR3 protein. The table includes roughly 300,000 distinct CDR3 sequences, 9.9% detected once. Sequenced material: PBMCs from the stem cell graft donor, taken from the stem cell graft. The receptors shown here come from a human donor who donated a stem cell graft to a child with SCID.

CDR3 DNA: TGTGCCAGCAGCCTCCGGGACCCGTCCGATACGCAGTATTTT. Its protein product is CASSLRDPSDTQYF. The chain couples TRBV12-3 or TRBV12-4 to TRBJ2-3; D possibly uses TRBD1 or TRBD2 (5 bases each). CDR3 length: 14 residues. Deletions cut 6 bases from V and 6 bases from J, with 16 bases between.

This clonotype was detected a few times. The chain is built from TRBV11-2 and TRBJ2-1; D might be TRBD1 (6 bases). The CDR3 spans 16 residues. Between the trimmed V and J ends, which lost 0 bases and 10 bases, there was a span of 19 bases. Germline CDR1 reads SGHAT; CDR2 reads FQNNGV. CDR3 nucleotides: TGTGCCAGCAGCTTAGATCGGACAGTAGCTATAAGGGAGCAGTTCTTC. Amino acids: CASSLDRTVAIREQFF.

Only a few counts were recorded for this clonotype. This rearrangement joins TRBV5-1 to TRBJ1-2; D possibly corresponds to TRBD1 (5 bases). The V gene's germline CDR1 is SGHRS and CDR2 YFSETQ. CDR3 length: 12 residues. V was pared by 5 bases and J by 4 bases, with 9 bases between. The chain's CDR3 is CASRVDSYGYTF. CDR3 coding DNA: TGCGCCAGCAGGGTAGACAGCTATGGCTACACCTTC.

This clonotype was found many times. The CDR3 sequence: CASSLVTTGLQETQYF. Here the CDR3 DNA reads TGTGCCAGCAGCTTAGTAACTACAGGGTTGCAAGAGACCCAGTACTTC. The genes are TRBV7-9 and TRBJ2-5; TRBD1 might be the D (6 bases). The germline CDR1 and CDR2 sequences are SEHNR and FQNEAQ (reference sequence). V was pared by 1 base and J by 2 bases, with 14 bases between. The CDR3 has 16 residues.

J is TRBJ2-5 and V is TRBV3-1; D remains ambiguous. Trimming removed 0 bases at V and 1 base at J, with 6 bases between. From germline, CDR1 is LGHDT and CDR2 YNNKEL (reference sequence). The CDR3 spans 14 residues. The CDR3 sequence is CASSQDRVQETQYF. In nucleotides, the CDR3 is TGTGCCAGCAGCCAAGACCGCGTCCAAGAGACCCAGTACTTC.

This clonotype occurred a few times. The chain couples TRBV5-1 to TRBJ2-7, with D possibly TRBD1 on 6 matching bases. Germline loops: CDR1 SGHRS, CDR2 YFSETQ. This CDR3 is 14 amino acids long. Trimming stripped 4 bases from V and 3 bases from J, with 14 bases between. CDR3 nucleotides: TGCGCCAGCAGCCTCGGACAGCATTTCTACGAGCAGTACTTC. Its protein product is CASSLGQHFYEQYF.

This clonotype was counted only a few times. The chain recombines TRBV5-1 with TRBJ2-5; a possible D gene is TRBD1 (5 bases). The CDR3 extends over 14 amino acids. The germline CDR1 and CDR2 sequences are SGHRS and YFSETQ. Trimming cost V 4 bases and J 3 bases, with 13 bases left between them. CDR3 sequence reads: CASSQMSGKETQYF. CDR3 sequence (DNA): TGCGCCAGCAGCCAAATGTCAGGGAAAGAGACCCAGTACTTC.

V and J are TRBV5-1 and TRBJ2-3, with unresolved D. Per the germline V gene, CDR1 is SGHRS and CDR2 is YFSETQ. Trimming cost V 0 bases and J 2 bases, with 7 bases left between them. This CDR3 is built from 14 residues. CDR3 amino acids: CASSLGYSTDTQYF. DNA of the CDR3: TGCGCCAGCAGCTTGGGATACTCCACAGATACGCAGTATTTT.

The table lists this clonotype with many counts. The chain carries TRBV20-1 and TRBJ1-1; maybe TRBD1 (5 bases). V lost 3 bases and J lost 0, with 20 bases in between. This CDR3 spans 17 amino acids. Germline V CDR1 and CDR2: DFQATT, SNEGSKA (reference sequence). The CDR3 bases are TGCAGTGCTAGGCGGGGTCTTGGGACCACCATGAACACTGAAGCTTTCTTT. Its protein is CSARRGLGTTMNTEAFF.

This clonotype was found a few times. The chain has TRBV7-2 and TRBJ2-3; 8 bases align to TRBD2. CDR1 and CDR2 (germline): SGHTA, FQGNSA. V gave up 5 bases and J gave up 0 bases; unmatched junction bases: 4. CDR3 size: 15 residues. CDR3 sequence reads: CASSHGTSSTDTQYF. The CDR3 nucleotides are TGTGCCAGCAGCCACGGGACTAGTAGCACAGATACGCAGTATTTT.

The chain joins TRBV7-9 to TRBJ2-3; 7 bases match TRBD1. This CDR3 has 15 residues. V was pared by 5 bases and J by 2 bases, with 7 bases of the junction left unmatched. From germline, CDR1 is SEHNR and CDR2 FQNEAQ (reference sequence). The chain's CDR3 is CASSPGGQYTDTQYF. The CDR3, as DNA: TGTGCCAGCAGCCCAGGGGGACAGTACACAGATACGCAGTATTTT.

This clonotype was seen more than once but under ten times. The chain employs TRBV6-5 and TRBJ1-5, with D possibly being TRBD1 (6 bases). Per germline, CDR1 MNHEY and CDR2 SVGAGI. V was pared by 8 bases and J by 4 bases, with 12 bases between. There are 13 residues in the CDR3. For the CDR3, the DNA is TGTGCCAGCCTTCAGACAGGTAATCAGCCCCAGCATTTT. This encodes CASLQTGNQPQHF.

The DNA for the CDR3 is TGTGCCAGCAGTATAATAAAGACAGGGACGGGTGAGCAGTTCTTC. Protein sequence: CASSIIKTGTGEQFF. The chain carries TRBV6-2 or TRBV6-3 and TRBJ2-1; 7 nucleotides align to TRBD1. The germline CDR1 and CDR2 sequences are MNHEY and SVGEGT. The CDR3 consists of 15 residues. V trimming: 5 bases; J trimming: 9 bases; junction bases outside the gene matches: 13.

This clonotype was counted at least ten times. V is TRBV20-1 and J is TRBJ2-7; D is uncertain. Trimming stripped 4 bases from V and 0 bases from J, with 10 bases between. This CDR3 is 13 amino acids long. The germline V gene encodes CDR1 DFQATT and CDR2 SNEGSKA (reference sequence). The CDR3 DNA reads TGCAGTGCTATAGAAGGTAGCTCCTACGAGCAGTACTTC. It is translated as CSAIEGSSYEQYF.

This clonotype was recorded at least ten times. The chain employs TRBV5-1 and TRBJ1-1; D might be TRBD1 (6 bases). The CDR3 consists of 15 residues. Trimming pared 7 bases from V and 1 base from J, leaving 17 bases between. Germline-derived CDR1 and CDR2 are SGHRS and YFSETQ. Here the CDR3 DNA reads TGCGCCAGCGCCCAATCGGACAGAACGAACACTGAAGCTTTCTTT. This codes for CASAQSDRTNTEAFF.

CDR3 loop: CSVAGTSVNEQFF. The CDR3 DNA sequence: TGCAGCGTCGCCGGGACTAGCGTGAATGAGCAGTTCTTC. V is TRBV29-1 and J is TRBJ2-1; 10 bases line up with TRBD2. Germline CDR1 is SQVTM and CDR2 is ANQGSEA. The V gene end was trimmed by 6 bases and the J gene end by 7 bases; junction bases not matched to a gene: 6. CDR3 size: 13 residues.

J is TRBJ2-2 and V is TRBV6-1, with D possibly matching TRBD2 (5 bases). The V end was cut by 6 bases, the J end by 4 bases, with 15 bases between. Germline CDR1 is MNHNS and CDR2 is SASEGT. CDR3 size: 15 residues. The CDR3 DNA reads TGTGCCAGCAGAGAGGACTTAGTGGCCACCGGGGAGCTGTTTTTT. Protein product: CASREDLVATGELFF.

V is TRBV2 and J is TRBJ2-5, with 8 bases that match TRBD1. The CDR3 runs 15 residues. The V gene end was trimmed by 9 bases and the J gene end by 2 bases; junction bases not matched to a gene: 11. The germline gives CDR1 SNHLY, CDR2 FYNNEI. In DNA, the CDR3 is TGTGCCAGAGAACCGGGGACAGGTGGACAAGAGACCCAGTACTTC. As protein: CAREPGTGGQETQYF.

CDR3 residues: CATSRERVATEAFF. CDR3 in DNA: TGTGCCACCAGCAGAGAACGGGTAGCGACTGAAGCTTTCTTT. The chain combines TRBV15 with TRBJ1-1; D gene unclear. This CDR3 has 14 amino acids. Germline CDR1 is LNHNV and CDR2 is YYDKDF (reference sequence). Trimming removed 0 bases from V and 5 bases from J, with 10 bases in between.